This record concerns one T cell receptor beta chain sequence. The CDR3 covers 11 residues. The ends were cut back, 3 bases at V and 6 bases at J, with 9 bases in the middle. Germline V gene sequence: CDR1 DFQATT, CDR2 SNEGSKA (reference sequence). This entry comes from a study of blood T cell repertoires in COVID-19. Study-wide context: Samples of COVID-19 (acute and convalescent) were obtained from the United States, Italy and Spain. T cells, B-cell-depleted T cells, or PBMCs provided the cDNA or gDNA that served as material.

Original handling: How many nucleated cells were present was estimated from reference gene primer amplification. The method was immunoSEQ multiplex PCR; TCRdb's version includes in-frame clones alone and lacks a portion of them. The V and J calls and clone size are taken from that table; D and trimming were inferred from the DNA. Among under 300,000 clones listed, about 85% were seen once. The chain has TRBV20-1 and TRBJ2-7; a weak D match, TRBD2 (5 bases). The sequencing input was PBMCs or T cells enriched from blood (not recorded which). The TCR originated in a woman in her twenties or thirties with acute COVID-19. CDR3 sequence (DNA): TGCAGTGCTAGGGGAGTACTCGAGCAGTACTTC. Residues: CSARGVLEQYF.